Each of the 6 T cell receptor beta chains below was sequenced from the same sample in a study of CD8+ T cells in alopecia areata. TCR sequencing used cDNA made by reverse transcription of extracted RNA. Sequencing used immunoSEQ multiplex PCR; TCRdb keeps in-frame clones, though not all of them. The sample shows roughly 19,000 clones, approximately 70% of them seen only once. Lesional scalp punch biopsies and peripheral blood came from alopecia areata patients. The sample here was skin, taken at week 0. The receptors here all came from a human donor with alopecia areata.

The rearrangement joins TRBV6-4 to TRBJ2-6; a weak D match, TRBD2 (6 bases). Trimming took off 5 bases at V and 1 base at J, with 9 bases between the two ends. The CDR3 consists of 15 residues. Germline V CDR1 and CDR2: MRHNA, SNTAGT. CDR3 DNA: TGTGCCAGCAGTCCCGGGACTTCTGGGGCCAACGTCCTGACTTTC. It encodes CASSPGTSGANVLTF.

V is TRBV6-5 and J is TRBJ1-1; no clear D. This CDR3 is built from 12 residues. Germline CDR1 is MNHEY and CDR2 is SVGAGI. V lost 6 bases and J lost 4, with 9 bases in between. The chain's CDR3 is CASRWEGTEAFF. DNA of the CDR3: TGTGCCAGCAGGTGGGAGGGCACTGAAGCTTTCTTT.

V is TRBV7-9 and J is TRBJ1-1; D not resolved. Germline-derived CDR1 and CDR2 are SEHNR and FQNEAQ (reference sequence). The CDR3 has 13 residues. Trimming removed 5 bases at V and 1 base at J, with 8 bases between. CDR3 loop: CASSDYENTEAFF. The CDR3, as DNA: TGTGCCAGCAGCGATTACGAGAACACTGAAGCTTTCTTT.

The CDR3 nucleotides are TGCGCCAGCAGTGGGGGACTAGCGTTTACCTACGAGCAGTACTTC. Translating it yields CASSGGLAFTYEQYF. This sequence joins TRBV10-2 and TRBJ2-7; 10 bases agree with TRBD2. CDR1 WSHSY and CDR2 SAAADI come from the germline V gene. The CDR3 contains 15 residues. V lost 4 bases, J lost 2 bases, and 5 bases stayed unmatched.

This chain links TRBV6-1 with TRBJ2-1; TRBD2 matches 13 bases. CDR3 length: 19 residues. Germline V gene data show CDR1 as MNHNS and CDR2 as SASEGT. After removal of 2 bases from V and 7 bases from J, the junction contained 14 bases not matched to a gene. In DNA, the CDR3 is TGTGCCAGCAGTGAATGGGTTAGGACTAGCGGGGGACTGGGGAATGAGCAGTTCTTC. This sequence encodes CASSEWVRTSGGLGNEQFF.

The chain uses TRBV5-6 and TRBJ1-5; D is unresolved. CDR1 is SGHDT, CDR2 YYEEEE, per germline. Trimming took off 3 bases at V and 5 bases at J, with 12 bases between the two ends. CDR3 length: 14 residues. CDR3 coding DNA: TGTGCCAGCAGCTCTTGGGCTGGAGATCAGCCCCAGCATTTT. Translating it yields CASSSWAGDQPQHF.